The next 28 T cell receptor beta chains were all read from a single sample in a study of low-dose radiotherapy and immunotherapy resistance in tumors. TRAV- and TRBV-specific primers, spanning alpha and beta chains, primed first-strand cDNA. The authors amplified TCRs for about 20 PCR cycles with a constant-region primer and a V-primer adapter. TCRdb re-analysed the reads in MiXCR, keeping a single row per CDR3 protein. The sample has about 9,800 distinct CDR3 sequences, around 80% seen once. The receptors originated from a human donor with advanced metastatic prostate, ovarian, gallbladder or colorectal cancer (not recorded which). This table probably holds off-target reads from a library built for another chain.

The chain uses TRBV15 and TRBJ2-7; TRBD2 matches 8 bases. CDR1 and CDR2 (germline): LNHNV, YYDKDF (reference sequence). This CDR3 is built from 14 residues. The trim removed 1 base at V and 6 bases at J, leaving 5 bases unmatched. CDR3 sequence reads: CATSRVGLVGEQYF. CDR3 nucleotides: TGTGCCACCAGCAGAGTGGGACTAGTAGGCGAGCAGTACTTC.

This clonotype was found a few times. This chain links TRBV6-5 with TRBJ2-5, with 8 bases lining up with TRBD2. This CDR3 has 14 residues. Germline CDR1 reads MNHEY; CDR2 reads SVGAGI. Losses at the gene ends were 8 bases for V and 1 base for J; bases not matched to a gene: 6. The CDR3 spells CASGRREVQETQYF. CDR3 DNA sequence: TGTGCCAGCGGTAGGCGGGAGGTCCAAGAGACCCAGTACTTC.

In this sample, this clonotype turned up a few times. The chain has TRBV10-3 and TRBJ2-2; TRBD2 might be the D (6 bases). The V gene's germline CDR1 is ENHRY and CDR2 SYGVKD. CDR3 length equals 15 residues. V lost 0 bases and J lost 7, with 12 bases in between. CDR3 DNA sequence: TGTGCCATCAGTGAGTCGGGGACTTCCTACGGGGAGCTGTTTTTT. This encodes CAISESGTSYGELFF.

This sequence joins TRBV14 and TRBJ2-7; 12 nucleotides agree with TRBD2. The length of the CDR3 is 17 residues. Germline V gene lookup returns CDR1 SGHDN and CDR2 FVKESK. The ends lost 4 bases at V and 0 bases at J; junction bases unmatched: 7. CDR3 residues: CASSPPRLAGDSYEQYF. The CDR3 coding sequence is TGTGCCAGCAGCCCCCCGAGACTAGCGGGGGACTCCTACGAGCAGTACTTC.

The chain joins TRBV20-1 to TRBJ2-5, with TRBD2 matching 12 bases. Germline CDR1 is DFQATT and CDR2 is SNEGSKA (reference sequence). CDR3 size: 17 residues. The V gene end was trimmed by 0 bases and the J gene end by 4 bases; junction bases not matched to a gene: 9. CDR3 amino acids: CSARDQLAGGSGETQYF. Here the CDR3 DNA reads TGCAGTGCTAGAGATCAACTAGCGGGAGGTTCGGGAGAGACCCAGTACTTC.

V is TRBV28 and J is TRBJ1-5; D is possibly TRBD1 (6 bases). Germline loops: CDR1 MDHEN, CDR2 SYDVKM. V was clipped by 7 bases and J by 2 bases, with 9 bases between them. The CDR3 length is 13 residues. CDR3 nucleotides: TGTGCCAGCAACGAGGGGGGCAATCAGCCCCAGCATTTT. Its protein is CASNEGGNQPQHF. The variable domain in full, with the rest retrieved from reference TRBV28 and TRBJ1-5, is DVKVTQSSRYLVKRTGEKVFLECVQDMDHENMFWYRQDPGLGLRLIYFSYDVKMKEKGDIPEGYSVSREKKERFSLILESASTNQTSMYLCASNEGGNQPQHFGDGTRLSIL.

The CDR3 DNA sequence: TGTGCCAGCAGCTTGGCCCTATTGGCTAGCGGGAGGTACAATGAGCAGTTCTTC. Protein: CASSLALLASGRYNEQFF. This chain connects TRBV5-5 to TRBJ2-1; 11 bases map to TRBD2. The CDR3 has 18 residues. Per the germline V gene, CDR1 is SGHKS and CDR2 is YYEKEE (reference sequence). J was trimmed by 4 bases and V by 0 bases; bases with no gene match: 9.

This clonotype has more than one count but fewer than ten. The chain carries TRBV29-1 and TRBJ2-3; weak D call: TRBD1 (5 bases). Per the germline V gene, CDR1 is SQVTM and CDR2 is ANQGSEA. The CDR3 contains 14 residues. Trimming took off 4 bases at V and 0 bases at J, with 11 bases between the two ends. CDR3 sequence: CSVGQGYSTDTQYF. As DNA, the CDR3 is TGCAGCGTTGGGCAGGGTTATAGCACAGATACGCAGTATTTT.

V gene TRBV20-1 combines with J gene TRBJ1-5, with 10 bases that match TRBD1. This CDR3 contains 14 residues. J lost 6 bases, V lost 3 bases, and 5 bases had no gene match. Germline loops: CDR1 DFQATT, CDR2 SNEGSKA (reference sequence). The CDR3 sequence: CSASRQGAGQPQHF. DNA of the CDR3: TGCAGTGCTAGTAGACAGGGGGCGGGTCAGCCCCAGCATTTT.

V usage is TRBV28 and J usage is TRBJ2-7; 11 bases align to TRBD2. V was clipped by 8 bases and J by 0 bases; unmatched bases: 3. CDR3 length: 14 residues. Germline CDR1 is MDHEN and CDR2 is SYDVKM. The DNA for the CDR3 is TGTGCCAGCTCGACTAGCGGGGTCTCCTACGAGCAGTACTTC. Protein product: CASSTSGVSYEQYF.

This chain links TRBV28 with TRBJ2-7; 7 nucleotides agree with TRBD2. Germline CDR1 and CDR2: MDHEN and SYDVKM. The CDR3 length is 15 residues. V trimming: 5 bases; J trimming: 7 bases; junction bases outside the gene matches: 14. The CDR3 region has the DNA TGTGCCAGCAGTCGCCTTGGGGGGGGGAGGAGAGAGCAGTACTTC. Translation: CASSRLGGGRREQYF. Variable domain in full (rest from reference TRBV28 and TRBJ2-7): DVKVTQSSRYLVKRTGEKVFLECVQDMDHENMFWYRQDPGLGLRLIYFSYDVKMKEKGDIPEGYSVSREKKERFSLILESASTNQTSMYLCASSRLGGGRREQYFGPGTRLTVT.

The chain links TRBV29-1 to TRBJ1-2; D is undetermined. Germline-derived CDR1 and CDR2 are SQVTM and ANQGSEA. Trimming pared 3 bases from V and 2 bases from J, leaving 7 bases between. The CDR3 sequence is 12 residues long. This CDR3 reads CSVDTSNYGYTF. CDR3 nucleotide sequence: TGCAGCGTTGACACCTCGAACTATGGCTACACCTTC.

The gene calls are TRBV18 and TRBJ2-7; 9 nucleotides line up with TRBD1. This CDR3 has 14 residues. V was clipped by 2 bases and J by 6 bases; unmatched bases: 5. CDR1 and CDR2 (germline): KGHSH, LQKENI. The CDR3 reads CASSPGDRDREQYF. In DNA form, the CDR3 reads TGTGCCAGCTCACCAGGGGACAGGGATCGCGAGCAGTACTTC.

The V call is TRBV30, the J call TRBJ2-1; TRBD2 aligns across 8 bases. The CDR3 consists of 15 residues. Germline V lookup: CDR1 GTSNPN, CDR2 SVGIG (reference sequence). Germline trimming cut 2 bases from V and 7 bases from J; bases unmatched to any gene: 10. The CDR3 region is CAWSPPSGWQNEQFF. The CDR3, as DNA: TGTGCCTGGAGTCCGCCTAGCGGGTGGCAAAATGAGCAGTTCTTC.

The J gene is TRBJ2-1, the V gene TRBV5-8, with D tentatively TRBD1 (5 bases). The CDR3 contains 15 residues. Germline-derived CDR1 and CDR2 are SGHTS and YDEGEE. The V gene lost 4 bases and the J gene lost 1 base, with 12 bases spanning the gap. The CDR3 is CASSEQGFSYNEQFF. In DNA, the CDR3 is TGTGCCAGCAGCGAGCAGGGATTTTCCTACAATGAGCAGTTCTTC.

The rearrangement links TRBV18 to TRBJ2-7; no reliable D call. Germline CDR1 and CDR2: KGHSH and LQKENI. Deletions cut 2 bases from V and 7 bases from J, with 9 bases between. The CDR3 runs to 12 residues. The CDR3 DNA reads TGTGCCAGCTCACCAGTCGGCGCGGAGCAGTACTTC. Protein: CASSPVGAEQYF.

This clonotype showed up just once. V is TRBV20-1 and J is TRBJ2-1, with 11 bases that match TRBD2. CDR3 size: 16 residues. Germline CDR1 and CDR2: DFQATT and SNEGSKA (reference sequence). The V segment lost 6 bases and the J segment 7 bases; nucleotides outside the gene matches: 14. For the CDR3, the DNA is TGCAGTGCCGTGGGGGAGCTAGCGGGAGGATGGAATGAGCAGTTCTTC. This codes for CSAVGELAGGWNEQFF.

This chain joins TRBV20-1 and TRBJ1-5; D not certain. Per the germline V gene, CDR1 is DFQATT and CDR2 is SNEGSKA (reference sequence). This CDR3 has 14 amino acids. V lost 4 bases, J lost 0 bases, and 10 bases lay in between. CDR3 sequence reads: CSATEVFSNQPQHF. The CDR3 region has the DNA TGCAGTGCTACCGAAGTCTTTAGCAATCAGCCCCAGCATTTT.

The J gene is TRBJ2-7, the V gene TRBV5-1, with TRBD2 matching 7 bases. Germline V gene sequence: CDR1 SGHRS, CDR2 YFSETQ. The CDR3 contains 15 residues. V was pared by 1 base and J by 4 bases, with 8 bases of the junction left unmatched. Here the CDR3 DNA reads TGCGCCAGCAGCTTGTCCCCTGGACTAGGATACGAGCAGTACTTC. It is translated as CASSLSPGLGYEQYF.

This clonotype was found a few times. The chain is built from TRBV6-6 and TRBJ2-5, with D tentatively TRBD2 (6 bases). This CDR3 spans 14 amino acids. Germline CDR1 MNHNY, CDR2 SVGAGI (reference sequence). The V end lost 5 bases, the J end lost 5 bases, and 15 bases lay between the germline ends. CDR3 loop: CASSLGGGRETQYF. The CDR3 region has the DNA TGTGCCAGCAGTCTGGGGGGAGGCCGGGAGACCCAGTACTTC.

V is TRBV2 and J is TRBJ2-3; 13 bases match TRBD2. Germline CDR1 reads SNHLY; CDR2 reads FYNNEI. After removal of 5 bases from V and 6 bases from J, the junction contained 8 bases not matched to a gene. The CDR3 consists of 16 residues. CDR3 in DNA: TGTGCCAGCAGTTCACTAGCGGGAGGGGCGAAGGATACGCAGTATTTT. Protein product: CASSSLAGGAKDTQYF.

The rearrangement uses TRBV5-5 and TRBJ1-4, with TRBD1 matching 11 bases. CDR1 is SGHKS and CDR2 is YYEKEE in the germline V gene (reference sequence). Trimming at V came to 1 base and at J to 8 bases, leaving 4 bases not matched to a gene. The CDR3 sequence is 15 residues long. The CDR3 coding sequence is TGTGCCAGCAGCTTGACGGGGGACAGGGGGGAAAAACTGTTTTTT. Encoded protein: CASSLTGDRGEKLFF. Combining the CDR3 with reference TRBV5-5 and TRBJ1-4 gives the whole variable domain DAGVTQSPTHLIKTRGQQVTLRCSPISGHKSVSWYQQVLGQGPQFIFQYYEKEERGRGNFPDRFSARQFPNYSSELNVNALLLGDSALYLCASSLTGDRGEKLFFGSGTQLSVL.

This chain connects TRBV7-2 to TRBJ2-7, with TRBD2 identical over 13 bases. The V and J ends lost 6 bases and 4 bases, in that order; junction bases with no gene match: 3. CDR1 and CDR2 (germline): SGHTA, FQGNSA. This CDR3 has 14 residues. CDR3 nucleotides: TGTGCCAGCAGGAAGACTAGCGGGAGGTACGAGCAGTACTTC. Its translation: CASRKTSGRYEQYF. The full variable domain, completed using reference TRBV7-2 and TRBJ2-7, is GAGVSQSPSNKVTEKGKDVELRCDPISGHTALYWYRQSLGQGLEFLIYFQGNSAPDKSGLPSDRFSAERTGGSVSTLTIQRTQQEDSAVYLCASRKTSGRYEQYFGPGTRLTVT.

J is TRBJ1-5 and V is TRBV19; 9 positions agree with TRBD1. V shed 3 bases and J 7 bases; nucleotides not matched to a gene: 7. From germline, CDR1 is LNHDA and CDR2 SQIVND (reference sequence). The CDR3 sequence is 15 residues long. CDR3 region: CASSMDRGINQPQHF. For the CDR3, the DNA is TGTGCCAGTAGTATGGACAGGGGAATCAACCAGCCCCAGCATTTT.

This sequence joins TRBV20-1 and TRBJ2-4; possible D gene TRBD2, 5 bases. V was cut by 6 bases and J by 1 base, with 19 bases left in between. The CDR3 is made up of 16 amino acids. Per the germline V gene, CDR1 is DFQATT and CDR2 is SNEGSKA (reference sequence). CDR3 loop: CSAIPTRPSAKNIQYF. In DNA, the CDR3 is TGCAGTGCCATACCAACTAGACCTTCGGCCAAAAACATTCAGTACTTC.

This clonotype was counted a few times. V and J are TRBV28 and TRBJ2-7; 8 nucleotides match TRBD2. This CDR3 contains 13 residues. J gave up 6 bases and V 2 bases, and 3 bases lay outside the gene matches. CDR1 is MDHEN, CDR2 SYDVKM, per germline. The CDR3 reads CASSLGLAREQYF. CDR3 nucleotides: TGTGCCAGCAGTTTAGGACTAGCACGCGAGCAGTACTTC. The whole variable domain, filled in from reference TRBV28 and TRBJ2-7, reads DVKVTQSSRYLVKRTGEKVFLECVQDMDHENMFWYRQDPGLGLRLIYFSYDVKMKEKGDIPEGYSVSREKKERFSLILESASTNQTSMYLCASSLGLAREQYFGPGTRLTVT.

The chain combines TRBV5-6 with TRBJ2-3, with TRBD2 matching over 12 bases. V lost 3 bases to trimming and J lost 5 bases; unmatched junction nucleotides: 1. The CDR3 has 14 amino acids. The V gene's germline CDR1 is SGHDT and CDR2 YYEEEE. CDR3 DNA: TGTGCCAGCAGCTCGGGACTAGCGGGAGATACGCAGTATTTT. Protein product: CASSSGLAGDTQYF.

CDR3 sequence reads: CASSAGFLSSGNTIYF. As DNA, the CDR3 is TGTGCCAGCAGTGCGGGCTTCCTGAGCTCTGGAAACACCATATATTTT. J is TRBJ1-3 and V is TRBV2; D unclear. The germline V gene encodes CDR1 SNHLY and CDR2 FYNNEI. This CDR3 contains 16 residues. Trimming stripped 4 bases from V and 0 bases from J, with 13 bases between.